This T cell receptor beta chain originates from a study of quantifying T cell responses using KT2 cells. In the study overall: cDNA was made from DNase-treated RNA using alpha and beta constant primers.

Points from the study as a whole: KT2 sequence counts showed saturation when very many KT2 cells were spiked in.

KT2 cells were mixed with fixed PBMC numbers at varying ratios. The CDR3 is 16 amino acids. The germline CDR1 and CDR2 sequences are MNHEY and SVGAGI. V lost 1 base and J lost 4, with 16 bases in between. In its sample, this clonotype was seen many times. Antigen specificity is unknown. A single-stranded UMI oligo with SP2 sequence was ligated to cDNA 3' ends. First-round PCR used 3 to 4 cycles and beta primers RC1.1 and RC1.2 covering TRBC1 and TRBC2. MiXCR, applied by TCRdb to the UMI-ligation and nested PCR reads, yields one record per CDR3 protein. The table has about 32,000 distinct CDR3 sequences, roughly 8% seen once.

V usage is TRBV6-5 and J usage is TRBJ1-2, with TRBD1 as a possible D gene (6 bases). This TCR came from a human donor. Sequencing was done on a sample of PBMCs spiked with cells of the T cell clone KT2. The CDR3 coding sequence is TGTGCCAGCAGTTACTGGGGGCAGCAATCGGGCTATGGCTACACCTTC. Its protein is CASSYWGQQSGYGYTF.